This TCR beta chain appears in the sequencing data of a study of T cells in Graves' hyperthyroidism and ophthalmopathy. Study details: Peripheral blood samples were taken at initial diagnosis, prior to any treatment. Study-wide findings and caveats: Blood shared most expanded thyroid clonotypes above 0.001. For ophthalmopathy, model prediction preceded onset by a median about six months.

What was amplified from RNA transcripts were TCR beta CDR3 regions. HTBI primers were the set used in a first-round RT-PCR of the TCR CDR3. Via MiXCR, TCRdb re-called the multiplex PCR reads, giving one row per CDR3 protein. The table lists 700,000 or so distinct CDR3 sequences, about 15% of them singletons, with approximately 8% in the top ten. The CDR3 consists of 15 residues. The V gene end was trimmed by 5 bases and the J gene end by 3 bases; junction bases not matched to a gene: 10. CDR1 SGHRS and CDR2 YFSETQ come from the germline V gene. This clonotype was picked up a small number of times. As yet, its antigen is unknown.

This TCR came from a man younger than 30 with Graves' hyperthyroidism. What was sequenced was blood. The chain has TRBV5-1 and TRBJ1-1; 7 bases map to TRBD1. In DNA form, the CDR3 reads TGCGCCAGCAGACTGACAGGGTTTCGGGACACTGAAGCTTTCTTT. It translates to CASRLTGFRDTEAFF.